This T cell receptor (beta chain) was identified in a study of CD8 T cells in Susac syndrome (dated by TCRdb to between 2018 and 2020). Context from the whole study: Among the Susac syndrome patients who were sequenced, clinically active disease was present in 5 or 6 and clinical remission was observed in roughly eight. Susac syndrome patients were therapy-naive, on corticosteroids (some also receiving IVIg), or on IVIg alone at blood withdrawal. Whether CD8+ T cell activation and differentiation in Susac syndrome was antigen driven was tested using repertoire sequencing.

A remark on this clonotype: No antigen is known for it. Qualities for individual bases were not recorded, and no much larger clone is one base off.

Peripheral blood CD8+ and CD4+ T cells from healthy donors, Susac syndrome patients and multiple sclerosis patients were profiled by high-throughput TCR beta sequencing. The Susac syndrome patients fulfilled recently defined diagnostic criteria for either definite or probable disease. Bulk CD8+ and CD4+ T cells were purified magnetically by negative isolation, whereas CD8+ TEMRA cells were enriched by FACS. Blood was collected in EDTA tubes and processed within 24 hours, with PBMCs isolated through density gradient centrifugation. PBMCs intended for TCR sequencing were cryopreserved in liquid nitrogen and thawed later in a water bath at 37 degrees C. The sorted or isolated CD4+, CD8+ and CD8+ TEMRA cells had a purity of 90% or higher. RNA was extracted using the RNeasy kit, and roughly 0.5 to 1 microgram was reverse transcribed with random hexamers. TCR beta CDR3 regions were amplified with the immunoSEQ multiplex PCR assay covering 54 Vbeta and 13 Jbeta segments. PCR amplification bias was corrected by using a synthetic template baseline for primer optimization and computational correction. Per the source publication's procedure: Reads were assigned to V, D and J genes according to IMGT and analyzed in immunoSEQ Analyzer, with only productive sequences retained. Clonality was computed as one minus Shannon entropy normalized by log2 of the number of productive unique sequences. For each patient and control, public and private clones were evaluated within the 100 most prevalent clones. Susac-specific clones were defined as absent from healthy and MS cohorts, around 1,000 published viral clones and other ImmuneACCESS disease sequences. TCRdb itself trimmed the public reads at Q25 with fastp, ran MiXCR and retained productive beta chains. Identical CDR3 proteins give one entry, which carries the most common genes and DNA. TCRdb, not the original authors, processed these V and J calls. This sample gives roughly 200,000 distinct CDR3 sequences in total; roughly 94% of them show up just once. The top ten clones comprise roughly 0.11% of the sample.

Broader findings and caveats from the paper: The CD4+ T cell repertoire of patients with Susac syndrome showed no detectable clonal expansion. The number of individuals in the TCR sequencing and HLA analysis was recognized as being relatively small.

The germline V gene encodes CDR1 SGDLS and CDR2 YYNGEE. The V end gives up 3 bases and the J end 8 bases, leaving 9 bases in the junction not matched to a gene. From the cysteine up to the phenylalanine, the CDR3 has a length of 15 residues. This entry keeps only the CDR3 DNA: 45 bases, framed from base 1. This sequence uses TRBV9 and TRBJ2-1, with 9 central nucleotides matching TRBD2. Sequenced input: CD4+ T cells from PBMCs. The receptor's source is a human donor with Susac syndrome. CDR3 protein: CASSERRGGRYEQFF. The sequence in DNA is TGTGCCAGCAGCGAACGGCGGGGGGGCCGTTATGAGCAGTTCTTC.